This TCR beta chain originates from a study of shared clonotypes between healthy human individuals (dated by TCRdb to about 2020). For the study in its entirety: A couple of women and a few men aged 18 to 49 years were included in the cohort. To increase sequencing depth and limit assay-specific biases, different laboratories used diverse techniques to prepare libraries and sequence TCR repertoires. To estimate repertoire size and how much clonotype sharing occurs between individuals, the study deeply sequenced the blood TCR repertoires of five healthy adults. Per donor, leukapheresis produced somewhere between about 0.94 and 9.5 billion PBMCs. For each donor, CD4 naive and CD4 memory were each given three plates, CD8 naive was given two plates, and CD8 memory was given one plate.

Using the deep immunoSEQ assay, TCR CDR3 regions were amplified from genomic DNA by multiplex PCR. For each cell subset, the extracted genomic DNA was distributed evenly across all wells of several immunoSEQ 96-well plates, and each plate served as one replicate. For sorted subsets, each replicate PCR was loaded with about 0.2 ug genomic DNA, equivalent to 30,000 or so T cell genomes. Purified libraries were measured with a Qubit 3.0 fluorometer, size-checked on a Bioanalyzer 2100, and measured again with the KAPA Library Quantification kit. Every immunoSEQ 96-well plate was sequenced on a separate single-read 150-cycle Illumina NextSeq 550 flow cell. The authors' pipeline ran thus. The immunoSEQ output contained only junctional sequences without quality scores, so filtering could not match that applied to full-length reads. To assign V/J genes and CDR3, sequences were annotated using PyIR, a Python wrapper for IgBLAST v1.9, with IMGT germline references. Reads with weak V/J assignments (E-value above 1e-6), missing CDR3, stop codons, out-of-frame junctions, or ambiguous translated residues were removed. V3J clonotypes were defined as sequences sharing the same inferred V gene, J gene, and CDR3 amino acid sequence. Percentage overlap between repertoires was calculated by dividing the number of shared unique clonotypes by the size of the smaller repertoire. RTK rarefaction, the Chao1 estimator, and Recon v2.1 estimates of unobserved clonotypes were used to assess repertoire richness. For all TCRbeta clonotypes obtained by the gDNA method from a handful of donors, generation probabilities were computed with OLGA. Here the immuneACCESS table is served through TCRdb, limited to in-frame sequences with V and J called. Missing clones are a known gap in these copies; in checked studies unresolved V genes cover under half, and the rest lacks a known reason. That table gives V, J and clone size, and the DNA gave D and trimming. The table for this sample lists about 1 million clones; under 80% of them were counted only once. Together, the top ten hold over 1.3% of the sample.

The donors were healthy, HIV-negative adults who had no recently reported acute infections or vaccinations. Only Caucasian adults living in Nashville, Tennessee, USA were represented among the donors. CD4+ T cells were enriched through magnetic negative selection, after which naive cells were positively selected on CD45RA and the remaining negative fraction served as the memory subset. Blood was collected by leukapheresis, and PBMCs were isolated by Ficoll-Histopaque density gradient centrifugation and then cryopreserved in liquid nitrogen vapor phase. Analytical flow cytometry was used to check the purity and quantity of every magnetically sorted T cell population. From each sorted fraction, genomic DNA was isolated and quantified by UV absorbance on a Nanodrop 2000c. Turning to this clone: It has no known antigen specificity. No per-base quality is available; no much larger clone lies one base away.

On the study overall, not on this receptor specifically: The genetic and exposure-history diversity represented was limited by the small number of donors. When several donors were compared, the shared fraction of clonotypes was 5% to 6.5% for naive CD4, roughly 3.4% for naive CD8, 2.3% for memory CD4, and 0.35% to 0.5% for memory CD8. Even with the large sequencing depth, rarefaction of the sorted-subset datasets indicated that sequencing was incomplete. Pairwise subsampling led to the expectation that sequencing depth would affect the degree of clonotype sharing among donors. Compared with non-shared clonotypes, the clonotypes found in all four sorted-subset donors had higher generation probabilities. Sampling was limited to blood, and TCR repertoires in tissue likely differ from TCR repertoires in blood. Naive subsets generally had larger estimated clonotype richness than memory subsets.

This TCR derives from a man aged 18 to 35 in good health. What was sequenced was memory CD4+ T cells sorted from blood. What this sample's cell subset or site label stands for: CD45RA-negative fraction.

The nucleotide sequence reads as follows: TGCGCCAACCCTAGCGGGGGTCCCGATACGCAGTATTTT. This encodes CANPSGGPDTQYF. Recombination connected TRBV10-1 to TRBJ2-3; the central 10 bases match TRBD2. V is trimmed back by 10 bases and J by 6 bases, and the junction contains 7 bases that no gene match accounts for. Reading the germline V gene (reference sequence) gives CDR1 WNHNN and CDR2 SYGVQD. The CDR3 starts with the cysteine, ends with the phenylalanine, and has 13 residues. Left in the record is the CDR3 DNA by itself, 39 bases read in frame from the first base.